This T cell receptor beta chain was observed in a study of blood T cell repertoires in COVID-19. This CDR3 is built from 14 residues. Trimming pared 6 bases from V and 5 bases from J, leaving 16 bases between. Germline V lookup: CDR1 SNHLY, CDR2 FYNNEI. Sequenced by immunoSEQ multiplex PCR; TCRdb stores in-frame clones only, minus some. Among over 130,000 clones listed, 84% were seen once. This clone was seen a single time. The TCR originated in a middle-aged man in a cohort exposed to, infected with or recovered from COVID-19 (not recorded which). Sequenced: PBMCs or T cells enriched from blood (not recorded which). This chain connects TRBV2 to TRBJ1-2; tentative D call: TRBD1 (5 bases). CDR3 bases: TGTGCCAGCAGGTCCGTGGGACTGAGATATGGCTACACCTTC. Its protein product is CASRSVGLRYGYTF.